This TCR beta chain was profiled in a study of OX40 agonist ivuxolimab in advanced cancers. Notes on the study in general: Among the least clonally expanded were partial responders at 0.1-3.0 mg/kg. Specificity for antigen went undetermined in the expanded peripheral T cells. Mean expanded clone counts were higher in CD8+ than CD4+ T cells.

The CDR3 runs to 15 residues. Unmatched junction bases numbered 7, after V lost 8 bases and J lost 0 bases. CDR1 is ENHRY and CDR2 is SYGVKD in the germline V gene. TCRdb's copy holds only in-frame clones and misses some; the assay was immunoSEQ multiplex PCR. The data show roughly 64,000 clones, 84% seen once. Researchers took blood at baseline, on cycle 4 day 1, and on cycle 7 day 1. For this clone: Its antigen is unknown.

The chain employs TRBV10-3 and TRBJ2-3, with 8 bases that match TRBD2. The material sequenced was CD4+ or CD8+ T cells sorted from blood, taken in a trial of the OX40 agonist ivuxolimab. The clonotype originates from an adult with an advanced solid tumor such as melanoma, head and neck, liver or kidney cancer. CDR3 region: CAILGQRGSTDTQYF. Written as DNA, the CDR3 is TGTGCCATCCTTGGGCAGCGGGGGAGCACAGATACGCAGTATTTT.